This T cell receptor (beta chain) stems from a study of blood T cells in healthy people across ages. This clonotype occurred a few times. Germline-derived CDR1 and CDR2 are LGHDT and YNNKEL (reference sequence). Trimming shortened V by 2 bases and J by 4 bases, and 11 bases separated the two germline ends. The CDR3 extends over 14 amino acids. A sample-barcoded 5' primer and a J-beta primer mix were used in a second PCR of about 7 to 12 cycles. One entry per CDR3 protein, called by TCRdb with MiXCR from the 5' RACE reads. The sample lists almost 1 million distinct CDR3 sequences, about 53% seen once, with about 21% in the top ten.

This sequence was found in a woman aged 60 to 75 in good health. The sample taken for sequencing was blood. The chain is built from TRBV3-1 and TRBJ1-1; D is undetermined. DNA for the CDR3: TGTGCCAGCAGCCAAAGGGATGGGAGCACTGAAGCTTTCTTT. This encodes CASSQRDGSTEAFF.